This T cell receptor (beta chain) was documented in a study of PD-L1 blockade in urothelial cancer (dated by TCRdb to the late 2010s). In the study overall: Therapy was started in the mid-2010s for all patients, and atezolizumab 1,200 mg was administered intravenously every 3 weeks. About 90% of the 29 patients were identified as males with urothelial cancer of bladder origin, and a prior smoking history was reported by 18 of 29 patients. An ECOG performance status of 0 or 1 was recorded for the patients, and 0 to 3 prior chemotherapy regimens had been received by the patients. Blood samples were analyzed 3 weeks after the start of treatment (second dose) and 6 weeks after the start of treatment. Blood samples gave a median of around 140,000 T cells and approximately 80,000 unique TCRs, with a median clonality of approximately 0.08. The study was an exploratory multi-omic analysis of somatic, immune and clinical correlates of response to PD-L1 blockade with atezolizumab in urothelial cancer. TCR sequencing covered pretreatment tumor samples and matched, serially collected peripheral blood taken before and after atezolizumab treatment. Progression-free survival longer than 6 months counted as durable clinical benefit, and TCR features were additionally tested against both progression-free and overall survival. In the same patients who had TCR sequencing, pretreatment tumors also underwent whole exome sequencing and RNA sequencing. Durable clinical benefit was achieved by nine patients but not by the remaining 20. Pretreatment blood TCR-seq was available for about 27 patients, at least one posttreatment blood collection was obtained for around 25 patients, and tumor TCR-seq was available for around 25 patients.

On this clone itself: Its antigen remains undetermined. Nothing much larger sits one base from this clone, and base qualities are not available.

A cohort of about 27 patients with locally advanced or metastatic urothelial carcinoma, treated at Memorial Sloan Kettering on a trial protocol, was included. Peripheral blood mononuclear cells were collected pretreatment and during treatment, with between 1 and 8 total time points obtained per patient. The Qiagen DNeasy Blood extraction kit was used to purify genomic DNA from total PBMCs and tumor samples. PBMCs were collected pretreatment and during treatment, and were isolated and stored as previously described. V and J are trimmed by 6 bases and 3 bases, and the gene matches miss 3 bases of the junction. CDR1 and CDR2 (SNHLY, FYNNEI) derive from the germline V gene. The CDR3 numbers 13 residues from cysteine through phenylalanine. The only DNA kept is the CDR3, 39 bases in frame from the first base. Study-wide conclusions, independent of this receptor: Among patients with durable benefit, tumor-associated TCR clones showed greater expansion in peripheral blood 3 weeks after treatment started (n = 22, p = 0.022). A pretreatment peripheral blood TCR clonality below the median was linked to improved progression-free and overall survival. Because the sample size was small (n ≈ 27) and many of the analyses were exploratory, the results are meant to be hypothesis-generating.

Each PCR received spiked-in synthetic TCR analog templates so that absolute template abundance could be estimated from read counts. Using the immunoSEQ assay, TCRbeta CDR3 regions were amplified from genomic DNA with bias-controlled V and J gene primers. Rearranged TCRbeta segments were sequenced at approximately 20X coverage. Per the original workflow: Sequencing errors were corrected by clustering and CDR3s were annotated against IMGT to assign V, D and J genes. Out-of-frame and stop-codon sequences were excluded, and only productive TCRbeta rearrangements were used in downstream analyses. To compute clonality, Shannon entropy was normalized by the log of the number of unique productive sequences and then subtracted from one. Clones differing between time points or between blood and tumor were identified by Fisher's exact test with Benjamini-Hochberg correction at adjusted p below 0.01. TCRdb holds this immuneACCESS table with in-frame rearrangements only. Some clones are missing; in checked studies, unresolved V genes explain under half, and the rest has no known cause. V, J and clone size are those of that table, while D and trimming were read from the DNA. The sample table contains some 67,000 clones; only one count was recorded for roughly 89% of them. The ten largest make up around 3.3% of the sample.

The rearrangement combines TRBV2 with TRBJ1-1, with 8 bases aligning to TRBD1. The source material was PBMCs, sampled around atezolizumab (anti-PD-L1) treatment. This receptor was obtained from a man between 60 and 75 years old with urothelial cancer. The DNA reads TGTGCCAGCAGGGAACAGGGGGACACTGAAGCTTTCTTT. This yields the protein CASREQGDTEAFF.